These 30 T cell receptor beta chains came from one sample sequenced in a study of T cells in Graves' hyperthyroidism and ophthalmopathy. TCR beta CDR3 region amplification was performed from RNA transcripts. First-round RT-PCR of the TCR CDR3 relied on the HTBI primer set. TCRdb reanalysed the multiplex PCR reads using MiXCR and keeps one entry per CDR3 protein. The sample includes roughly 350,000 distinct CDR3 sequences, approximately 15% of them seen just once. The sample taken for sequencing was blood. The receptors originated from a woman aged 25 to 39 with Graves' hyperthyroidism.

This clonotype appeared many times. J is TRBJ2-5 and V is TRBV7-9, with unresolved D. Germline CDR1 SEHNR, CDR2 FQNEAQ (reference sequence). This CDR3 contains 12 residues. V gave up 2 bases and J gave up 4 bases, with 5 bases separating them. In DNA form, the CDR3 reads TGTGCCAGCAGCTTATTGGGAGAGACCCAGTACTTC. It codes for CASSLLGETQYF.

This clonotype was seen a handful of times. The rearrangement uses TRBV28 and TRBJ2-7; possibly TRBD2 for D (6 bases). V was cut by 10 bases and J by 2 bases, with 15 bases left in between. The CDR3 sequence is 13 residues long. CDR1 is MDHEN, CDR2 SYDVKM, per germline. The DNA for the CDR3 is TGTGCCACCGAACCGCCGGGGGCCTACGAGCAGTACTTC. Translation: CATEPPGAYEQYF.

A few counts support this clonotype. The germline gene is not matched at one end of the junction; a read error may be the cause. This chain's CDR3 is CANSPVGANVLTF. The DNA of the CDR3 is TGTGCCAACAGCCCCGTGGGGGCCAACGTCCTGACTTTC. The rearrangement links TRBV7-9 to TRBJ2-6; D unresolved. CDR3 size: 13 residues. Germline lookup yields CDR1 SEHNR and CDR2 FQNEAQ (reference sequence). Using reference TRBV7-9 and TRBJ2-6 for the parts outside the CDR3, the full variable domain is DTGVSQNPRHKITKRGQNVTFRCDPISEHNRLYWYRQTLGQGPEFLTYFQNEAQLEKSRLLSDRFSAERPKGSFSTLEIQRTEQGDSAMYLCANSPVGANVLTFGAGSRLTVL.

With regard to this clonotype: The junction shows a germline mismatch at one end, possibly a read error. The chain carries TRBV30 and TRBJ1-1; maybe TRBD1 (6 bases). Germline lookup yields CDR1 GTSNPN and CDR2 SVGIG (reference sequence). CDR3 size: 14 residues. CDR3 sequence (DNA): TGTACCTGGAACCCGGGACATATGAACACTGAAGCTTTCTTC. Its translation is CTWNPGHMNTEAFF.

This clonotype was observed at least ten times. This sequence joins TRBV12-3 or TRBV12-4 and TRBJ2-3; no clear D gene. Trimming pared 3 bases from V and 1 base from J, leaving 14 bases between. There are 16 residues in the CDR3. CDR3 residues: CASSFSGGFRTDTQYF. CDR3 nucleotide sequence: TGTGCCAGCAGTTTTAGTGGCGGTTTTCGCACAGATACGCAGTATTTT.

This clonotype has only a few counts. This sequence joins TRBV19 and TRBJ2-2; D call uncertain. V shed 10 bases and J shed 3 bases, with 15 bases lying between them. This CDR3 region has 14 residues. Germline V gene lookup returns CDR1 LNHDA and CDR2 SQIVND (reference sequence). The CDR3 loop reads CATFVGGYTGELFF. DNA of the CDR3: TGTGCCACGTTCGTGGGCGGATACACCGGGGAGCTGTTTTTT.

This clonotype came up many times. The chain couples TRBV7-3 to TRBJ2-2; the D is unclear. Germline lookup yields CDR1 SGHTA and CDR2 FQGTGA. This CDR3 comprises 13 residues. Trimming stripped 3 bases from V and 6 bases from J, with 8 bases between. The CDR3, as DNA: TGTGCCAGCAGCTTTATGGGTCCCGGGGAGCTGTTTTTT. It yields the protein CASSFMGPGELFF.

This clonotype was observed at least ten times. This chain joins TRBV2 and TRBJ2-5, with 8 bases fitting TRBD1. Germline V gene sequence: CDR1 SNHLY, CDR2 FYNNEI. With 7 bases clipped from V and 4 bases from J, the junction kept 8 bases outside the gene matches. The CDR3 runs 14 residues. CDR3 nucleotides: TGTGCCAGCAACAAACAGGGGGATTCAGAGACCCAGTACTTC. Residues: CASNKQGDSETQYF.

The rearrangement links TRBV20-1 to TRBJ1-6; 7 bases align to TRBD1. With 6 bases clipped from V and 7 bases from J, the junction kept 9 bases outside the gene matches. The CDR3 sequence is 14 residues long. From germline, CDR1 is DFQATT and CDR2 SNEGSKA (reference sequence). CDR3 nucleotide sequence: TGCAGTGCGTTTGACAGGGTGGGGAATTCACCCCTCCACTTT. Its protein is CSAFDRVGNSPLHF.

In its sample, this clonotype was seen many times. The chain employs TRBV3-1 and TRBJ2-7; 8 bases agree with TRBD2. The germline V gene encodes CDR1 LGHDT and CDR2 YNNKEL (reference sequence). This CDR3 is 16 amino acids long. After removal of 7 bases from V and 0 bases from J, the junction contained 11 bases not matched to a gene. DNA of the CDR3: TGTGCCAGCACCCGGACAGCGGGAGCCCACTCCTACGAGCAGTACTTC. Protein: CASTRTAGAHSYEQYF.

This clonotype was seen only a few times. CDR3 nucleotides: TGCAGCCTCCGGAGATCCGAGACCCAGTACTTC. It yields the protein CSLRRSETQYF. The gene calls are TRBV20-1 and TRBJ2-5; D gene unclear. The CDR3 runs 11 residues. The germline V gene encodes CDR1 DFQATT and CDR2 SNEGSKA (reference sequence).

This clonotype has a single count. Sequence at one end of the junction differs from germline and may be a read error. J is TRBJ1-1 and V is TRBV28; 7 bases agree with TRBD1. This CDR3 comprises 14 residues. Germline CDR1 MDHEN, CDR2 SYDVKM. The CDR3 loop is CASSGDRPNTEASF. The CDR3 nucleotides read TGTGCCAGCAGTGGGGACAGACCTAACACTGAAGCTTCCTTT.

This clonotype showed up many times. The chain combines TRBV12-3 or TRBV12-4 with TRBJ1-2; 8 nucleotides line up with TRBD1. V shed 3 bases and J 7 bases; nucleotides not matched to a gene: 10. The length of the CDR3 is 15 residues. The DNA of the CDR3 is TGTGCCAGCAGTTTGTCCGGGACAGGTGACGGTGGCTACACCTTC. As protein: CASSLSGTGDGGYTF.

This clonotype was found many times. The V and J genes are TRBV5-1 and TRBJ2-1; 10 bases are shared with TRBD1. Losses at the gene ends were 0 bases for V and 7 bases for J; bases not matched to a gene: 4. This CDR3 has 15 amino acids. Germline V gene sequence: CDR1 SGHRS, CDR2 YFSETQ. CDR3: CASSLEGQGWNEQFF. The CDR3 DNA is TGCGCCAGCAGCTTGGAGGGACAGGGGTGGAATGAGCAGTTCTTC.

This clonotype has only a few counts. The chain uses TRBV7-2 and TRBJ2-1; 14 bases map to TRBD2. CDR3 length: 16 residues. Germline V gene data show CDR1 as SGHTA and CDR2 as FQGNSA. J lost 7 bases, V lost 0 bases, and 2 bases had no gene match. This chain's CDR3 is CASSLAGTSGRNEQFF. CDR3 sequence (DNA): TGTGCCAGCAGCTTAGCCGGGACTAGCGGGAGAAATGAGCAGTTCTTC.

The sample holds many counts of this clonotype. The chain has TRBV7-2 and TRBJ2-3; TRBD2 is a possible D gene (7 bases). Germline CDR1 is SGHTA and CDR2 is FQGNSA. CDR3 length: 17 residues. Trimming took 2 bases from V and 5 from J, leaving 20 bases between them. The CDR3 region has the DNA TGTGCCAGCAGCTTAAAGGTTCCAGGGAGGGGGATAGATACGCAGTATTTT. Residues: CASSLKVPGRGIDTQYF.

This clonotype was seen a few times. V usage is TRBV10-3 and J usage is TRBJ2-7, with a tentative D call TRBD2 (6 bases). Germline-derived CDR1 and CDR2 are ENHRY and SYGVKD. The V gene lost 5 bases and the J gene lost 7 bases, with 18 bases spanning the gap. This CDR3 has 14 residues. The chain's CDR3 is CAISSEGRDGEQYF. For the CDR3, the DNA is TGTGCCATCAGTAGTGAGGGGCGGGATGGAGAGCAGTACTTC.

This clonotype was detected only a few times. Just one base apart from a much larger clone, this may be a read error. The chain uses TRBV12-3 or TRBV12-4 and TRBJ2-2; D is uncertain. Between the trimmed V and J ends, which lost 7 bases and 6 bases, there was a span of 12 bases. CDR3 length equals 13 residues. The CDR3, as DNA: TGTGCCAGCACGATGACGCCGGCCGGGGAGCTGTTTTTT. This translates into CASTMTPAGELFF.

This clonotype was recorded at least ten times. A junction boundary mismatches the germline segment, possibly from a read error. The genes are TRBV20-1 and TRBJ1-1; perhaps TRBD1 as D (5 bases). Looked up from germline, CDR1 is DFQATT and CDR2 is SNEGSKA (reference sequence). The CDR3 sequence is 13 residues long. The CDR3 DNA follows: TGCAGTGCTAGAGGCCCCGGGACCACTAAAGCTTTCTTT. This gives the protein CSARGPGTTKAFF.

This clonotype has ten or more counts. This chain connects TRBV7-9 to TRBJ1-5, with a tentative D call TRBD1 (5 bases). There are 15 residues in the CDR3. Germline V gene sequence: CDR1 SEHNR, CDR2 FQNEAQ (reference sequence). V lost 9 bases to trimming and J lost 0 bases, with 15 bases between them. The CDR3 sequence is CASSTGDYSNQPQHF. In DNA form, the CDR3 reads TGTGCCAGTTCCACGGGGGACTATAGCAATCAGCCCCAGCATTTT.

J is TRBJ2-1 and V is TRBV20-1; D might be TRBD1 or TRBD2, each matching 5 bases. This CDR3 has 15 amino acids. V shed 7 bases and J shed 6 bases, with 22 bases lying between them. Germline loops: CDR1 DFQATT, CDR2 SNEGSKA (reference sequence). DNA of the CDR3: TGCAGTGGGATTGGTGGGGCCGGCCGGGGCAATGAGCAGTTCTTC. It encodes CSGIGGAGRGNEQFF.

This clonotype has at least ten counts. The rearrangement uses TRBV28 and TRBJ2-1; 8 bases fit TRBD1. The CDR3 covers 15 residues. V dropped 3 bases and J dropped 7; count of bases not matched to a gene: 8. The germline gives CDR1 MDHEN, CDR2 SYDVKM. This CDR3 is CASSFPDRVRNEQFF. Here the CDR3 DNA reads TGTGCCAGCAGTTTCCCGGACAGGGTACGGAATGAGCAGTTCTTC.

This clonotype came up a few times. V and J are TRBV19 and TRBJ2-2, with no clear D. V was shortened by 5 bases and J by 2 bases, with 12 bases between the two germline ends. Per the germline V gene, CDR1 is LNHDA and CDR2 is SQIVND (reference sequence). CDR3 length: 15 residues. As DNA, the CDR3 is TGTGCCAGTAGTTATGAGAGGCCTAACACCGGGGAGCTGTTTTTT. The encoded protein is CASSYERPNTGELFF.

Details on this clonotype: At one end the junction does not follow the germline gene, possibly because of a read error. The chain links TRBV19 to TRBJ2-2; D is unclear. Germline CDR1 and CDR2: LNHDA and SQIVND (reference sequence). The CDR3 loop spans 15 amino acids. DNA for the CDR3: TGTGCCAGTAGTATAACTCTCGGAAACACCGGTGAGCTGTTTTTT. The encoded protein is CASSITLGNTGELFF.

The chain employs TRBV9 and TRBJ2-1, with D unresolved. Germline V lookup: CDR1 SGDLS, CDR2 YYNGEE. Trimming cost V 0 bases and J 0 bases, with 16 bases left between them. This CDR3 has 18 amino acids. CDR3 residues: CASSVAGSHLSSYNEQFF. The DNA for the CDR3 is TGTGCCAGCAGCGTAGCCGGCTCCCATCTTAGCTCCTACAATGAGCAGTTCTTC.

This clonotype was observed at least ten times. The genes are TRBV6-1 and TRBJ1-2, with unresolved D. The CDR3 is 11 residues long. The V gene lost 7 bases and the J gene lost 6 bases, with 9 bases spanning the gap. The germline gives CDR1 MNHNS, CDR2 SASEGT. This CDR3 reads CASNGPDGYTF. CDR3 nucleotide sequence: TGTGCCAGCAATGGTCCAGATGGCTACACCTTC.

CDR3 sequence reads: CASSSNPGTGSYNEQFF. CDR3 bases: TGTGCCAGCTCATCCAATCCCGGGACAGGGAGTTACAATGAGCAGTTCTTC. The chain recombines TRBV18 with TRBJ2-1; 9 positions agree with TRBD1. The CDR3 is made up of 17 amino acids. The V gene's germline CDR1 is KGHSH and CDR2 LQKENI. V gave up 5 bases and J gave up 4 bases; unmatched junction bases: 12.

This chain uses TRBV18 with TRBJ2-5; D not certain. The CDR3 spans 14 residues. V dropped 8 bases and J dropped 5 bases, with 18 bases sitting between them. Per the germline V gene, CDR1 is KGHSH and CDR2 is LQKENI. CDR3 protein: CASPQQQSFETQYF. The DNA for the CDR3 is TGTGCCAGCCCACAACAACAGTCTTTTGAGACCCAGTACTTC.

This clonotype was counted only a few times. The CDR3 sequence: CASSPGAGRAWADTQYF. The CDR3 DNA reads as TGTGCCAGCAGCCCCGGAGCCGGGAGGGCCTGGGCAGATACGCAGTATTTT. The rearrangement joins TRBV7-8 to TRBJ2-3; 8 nucleotides line up with TRBD2. CDR1 and CDR2 from the germline V gene are SGHVS and FQNEAQ. After removal of 5 bases from V and 4 bases from J, the junction contained 14 bases not matched to a gene. The CDR3 is 17 residues long.

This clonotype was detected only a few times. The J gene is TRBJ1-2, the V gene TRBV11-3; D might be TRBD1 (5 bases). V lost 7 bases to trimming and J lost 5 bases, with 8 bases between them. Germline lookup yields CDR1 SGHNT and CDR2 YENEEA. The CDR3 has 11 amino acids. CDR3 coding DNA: TGTGCCAGCAACGGGGGGTATGGCTACACCTTC. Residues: CASNGGYGYTF.